The 23 T cell receptor beta chains below all came from one sample that was sequenced in a study of early T cells in non-severe SARS-CoV-2 infection. TCRdb re-derived calls from the 5' RACE reads in MiXCR, one entry per CDR3 protein. This sample yields roughly 43,000 distinct CDR3 sequences, of which about 5.3% are seen a single time; approximately 5.4% belongs to the top ten. Source: whole blood, taken at baseline. The receptors were sampled from an adult who was a healthcare worker with PCR-confirmed SARS-CoV-2 infection or an uninfected control (not recorded which).

This clonotype was counted between two and nine times. The J gene is TRBJ1-5, the V gene TRBV6-5, with a possible D match to TRBD1 (6 bases). There are 14 residues in the CDR3. Germline CDR1 is MNHEY and CDR2 is SVGAGI. V was pared by 6 bases and J by 2 bases, with 11 bases between. The DNA for the CDR3 is TGTGCCAGCAGGCTGAGACAGGGCAATCAGCCCCAGCATTTT. Protein: CASRLRQGNQPQHF.

The sample holds many counts of this clonotype. V usage is TRBV4-1 and J usage is TRBJ1-5; TRBD1 matches 7 bases. This CDR3 has 15 amino acids. The ends lost 1 base at V and 5 bases at J; junction bases unmatched: 5. CDR1 MGHRA and CDR2 YSYEKL come from the germline V gene. CDR3 loop: CASSQAVRGDQPQHF. In DNA, the CDR3 is TGCGCCAGCAGCCAAGCCGTCAGGGGGGATCAGCCCCAGCATTTT.

This chain's CDR3 is CASSLTGQGANEQFF. The CDR3, as DNA: TGTGCCAGCAGTTTGACGGGACAGGGAGCCAATGAGCAGTTCTTC. The genes are TRBV28 and TRBJ2-1, with 9 positions matching TRBD1. V lost 3 bases to trimming and J lost 6 bases; unmatched junction nucleotides: 6. This CDR3 comprises 15 residues. Germline V gene data show CDR1 as MDHEN and CDR2 as SYDVKM.

This clonotype was detected many times. J is TRBJ1-2 and V is TRBV9; D remains ambiguous. This CDR3 region has 13 residues. Germline loops: CDR1 SGDLS, CDR2 YYNGEE. The V end was cut by 4 bases, the J end by 2 bases, with 9 bases between. Here the CDR3 DNA reads TGTGCCAGCAGCCTCCGGGCCAACTATGGCTACACCTTC. This translates into CASSLRANYGYTF.

This clonotype has a handful of counts. The rearrangement links TRBV29-1 to TRBJ1-2; TRBD1 agrees at 7 bases. CDR1 SQVTM and CDR2 ANQGSEA come from the germline V gene. Losses at the gene ends were 4 bases for V and 3 bases for J; bases not matched to a gene: 5. The CDR3 is made up of 13 amino acids. CDR3 bases: TGCAGCGTTGTCGGCAGGGGGGACTATGGCTACACCTTC. Residues: CSVVGRGDYGYTF.

This clonotype was detected ten times or more. The CDR3 DNA reads as TGTGCCACAACCGACAGGGGCTCGAACACCGGGGAGCTGTTTTTT. This gives the protein CATTDRGSNTGELFF. The rearrangement links TRBV11-1 to TRBJ2-2, with TRBD1 matching over 8 bases. CDR1 is SGHAT, CDR2 FQDESV, per germline (reference sequence). The CDR3 length is 15 residues. V was clipped by 10 bases and J by 0 bases; unmatched bases: 7.

The genes are TRBV20-1 and TRBJ2-5; maybe TRBD1 (6 bases). V was clipped by 3 bases and J by 5 bases, with 13 bases between them. Per the germline V gene, CDR1 is DFQATT and CDR2 is SNEGSKA (reference sequence). This CDR3 has 13 residues. The CDR3 coding sequence is TGCAGTGCTAGCCAGGGGCAGGGGGAGACCCAGTACTTC. It encodes CSASQGQGETQYF.

This clonotype was found a few times. This chain links TRBV3-1 with TRBJ2-7; 7 bases are a match to TRBD2. CDR1 LGHDT and CDR2 YNNKEL come from the germline V gene (reference sequence). The CDR3 runs 11 residues. The V gene end was trimmed by 5 bases and the J gene end by 6 bases; junction bases not matched to a gene: 1. The CDR3, as DNA: TGTGCCAGCAGCGTAGCGGGCGAGCAGTACTTC. It translates to CASSVAGEQYF.

This clonotype showed up many times. V is TRBV11-2 and J is TRBJ1-1; TRBD1 matches at 7 bases. Germline CDR1 is SGHAT and CDR2 is FQNNGV. V was clipped by 4 bases and J by 3 bases; unmatched bases: 8. This CDR3 spans 15 amino acids. Here the CDR3 DNA reads TGTGCCAGCAGCTCTCTGACAGGGAGAGACACTGAAGCTTTCTTT. This codes for CASSSLTGRDTEAFF.

This clonotype appeared many times. V gene TRBV29-1 combines with J gene TRBJ2-3; 9 positions match TRBD2. The CDR3 covers 18 residues. The V and J ends lost 7 bases and 6 bases, in that order; junction bases with no gene match: 23. Germline V gives CDR1 SQVTM, CDR2 ANQGSEA. CDR3 coding DNA: TGCAGCGCCGGGAGAATGAGCGGGAGGCGTGGGGCACACGATACGCAGTATTTT. Its protein product is CSAGRMSGRRGAHDTQYF.

This chain uses TRBV7-6 with TRBJ2-7, with D possibly TRBD2 on 5 matching bases. Trimming shortened V by 0 bases and J by 3 bases, and 12 bases separated the two germline ends. Germline assignment: CDR1 SGHVS and CDR2 FNYEAQ. This CDR3 is 15 amino acids long. CDR3 region: CASSLAAETHYEQYF. In DNA, the CDR3 is TGTGCCAGCAGCTTAGCAGCGGAGACCCACTACGAGCAGTACTTC.

This clonotype was counted at least ten times. The genes are TRBV6-6 and TRBJ1-4, with no clear D. The CDR3 is made up of 12 amino acids. V lost 2 bases and J 7 bases, leaving 5 bases between the germline ends. The germline gives CDR1 MNHNY, CDR2 SVGAGI (reference sequence). The CDR3 loop reads CASSYVGEKLFF. CDR3 coding DNA: TGTGCCAGCAGTTACGTCGGTGAAAAACTGTTTTTT.

This clonotype showed up just a few times. The genes are TRBV7-9 and TRBJ1-1; D unclear. V was pared by 4 bases and J by 7 bases, with 16 bases between. The CDR3 length is 14 residues. The germline gives CDR1 SEHNR, CDR2 FQNEAQ (reference sequence). For the CDR3, the DNA is TGTGCCAGCAGCTCACAGCTAAGTAGGAATGAAGCTTTCTTT. Translated, it gives CASSSQLSRNEAFF.

This clonotype was counted a few times. The chain employs TRBV7-9 and TRBJ1-4; 8 nucleotides match TRBD1. The CDR3 covers 15 residues. V lost 5 bases to trimming and J lost 5 bases; unmatched junction nucleotides: 7. Germline lookup yields CDR1 SEHNR and CDR2 FQNEAQ (reference sequence). The CDR3 reads CASSIPTGANEKLFF. The CDR3 coding sequence is TGTGCCAGCAGCATTCCGACAGGGGCAAATGAAAAACTGTTTTTT.

The V call is TRBV9, the J call TRBJ2-1; TRBD2 matches at 9 bases. Germline V CDR1 and CDR2: SGDLS, YYNGEE. The junction had 4 bases not matched to a gene; V was cut back by 0 bases and J by 0 bases. This CDR3 is built from 17 residues. In DNA, the CDR3 is TGTGCCAGCAGCGTAGTTGGGACTAGCACCTCCTACAATGAGCAGTTCTTC. The encoded protein is CASSVVGTSTSYNEQFF.

This clonotype has a count of ten or more. This sequence joins TRBV5-1 and TRBJ2-7; D is ambiguous. Germline V gene data show CDR1 as SGHRS and CDR2 as YFSETQ. Trimming shortened V by 4 bases and J by 7 bases, and 18 bases separated the two germline ends. The CDR3 consists of 14 residues. This CDR3 reads CASSPYGSQVEQYF. CDR3 DNA sequence: TGCGCCAGCAGCCCCTACGGGTCGCAAGTAGAGCAGTACTTC.

This clonotype was detected ten times or more. The chain has TRBV10-2 and TRBJ2-7, with D perhaps TRBD1 (6 bases). The CDR3 is made up of 15 amino acids. Germline-derived CDR1 and CDR2 are WSHSY and SAAADI. V was clipped by 1 base and J by 0 bases, with 10 bases between them. The CDR3 here is CASSEWWGPSYEQYF. CDR3 coding DNA: TGCGCCAGCAGTGAGTGGTGGGGGCCCTCCTACGAGCAGTACTTC.

This clonotype was seen at least ten times. The V and J genes are TRBV20-1 and TRBJ1-4; no firm D call. CDR3 length equals 15 residues. Trimming removed 3 bases from V and 9 bases from J, with 20 bases in between. The germline CDR1 and CDR2 sequences are DFQATT and SNEGSKA (reference sequence). DNA of the CDR3: TGCAGTGCTAGCTCGCTCGCGCACCCGATGCAAAAACTGTTTTTT. Amino acid sequence: CSASSLAHPMQKLFF.

The rearrangement uses TRBV6-2 or TRBV6-3 and TRBJ2-7; the D gene is possibly TRBD2 (5 bases). In germline, CDR1 is MNHEY, CDR2 SVGEGT. Trimming shortened V by 4 bases and J by 7 bases, and 8 bases separated the two germline ends. There are 11 residues in the CDR3. The CDR3 reads CASSSRVEQYF. In DNA, the CDR3 is TGTGCCAGCAGTTCGAGGGTTGAGCAGTACTTC.

This clonotype appeared many times. J is TRBJ2-1 and V is TRBV29-1, with 12 nucleotides matching TRBD2. This CDR3 comprises 16 residues. The V and J ends lost 1 base and 6 bases, in that order; junction bases with no gene match: 7. Germline CDR1 is SQVTM and CDR2 is ANQGSEA. DNA of the CDR3: TGCAGCGTTGAAGCCGGACTAGCGGGAAATTGCAATGAGCAGTTCTTC. Its translation is CSVEAGLAGNCNEQFF.

There are many counts of this clonotype. V gene TRBV7-9 combines with J gene TRBJ2-7; tentatively, D is TRBD1 (5 bases). Trimming took 2 bases from V and 6 from J, leaving 17 bases between them. The germline V gene encodes CDR1 SEHNR and CDR2 FQNEAQ (reference sequence). The length of the CDR3 is 15 residues. CDR3 sequence: CASSLFAGPLGEQYF. The CDR3 region has the DNA TGTGCCAGCAGCTTATTTGCAGGGCCCCTTGGCGAGCAGTACTTC.

The CDR3 DNA sequence: TGCAGCGTTGCCCGGGAGAATCCCTACAATGAGCAGTTCTTC. Translated: CSVARENPYNEQFF. This sequence joins TRBV29-1 and TRBJ2-1; the D gene is possibly TRBD2 (6 bases). Trimming removed 4 bases at V and 2 bases at J, with 12 bases between. This CDR3 is 14 amino acids long. In germline, CDR1 is SQVTM, CDR2 ANQGSEA.

This clonotype came up many times. The V call is TRBV10-2, the J call TRBJ2-7; D gene unclear. The V end lost 4 bases, the J end lost 7 bases, and 11 bases lay between the germline ends. CDR3 length equals 12 residues. Germline-derived CDR1 and CDR2 are WSHSY and SAAADI. DNA for the CDR3: TGCGCCAGCAGTGTTCCTCCCGGGGAGCAGTACTTC. Protein: CASSVPPGEQYF.